This is a list of T cell receptor beta chains from one sample in a study of circulating and synovial CD4+ cells in juvenile arthritis. Repertoires were generated with immunoSEQ multiplex PCR, while TCRdb's copy carries only in-frame clones and drops some. Of over 3,000 clones detected, about 80% appear once; the ten largest clones hold 3.5% to 6%. Source material: CD4+ T cells from synovial fluid. These receptors were collected from a human donor with juvenile idiopathic arthritis. Each CDR3 is given without its conserved first and last residue. Fields, in order: J gene, V gene, CDR3 protein.

J: TRBJ1-1; V: TRBV19; CDR3: ASSIRGDTEAF
J: TRBJ1-6; V: TRBV18; CDR3: ATHGNSPLH
J: TRBJ1-5; V: TRBV12-2; CDR3: ASRLGNRDSNQPQH
J: TRBJ1-2; V: TRBV6-5; CDR3: ASSYSFQGGYGYT
J: TRBJ2-2; V: TRBV11-2; CDR3: ASSPRQHRAGELF
J: TRBJ1-3; V: TRBV10-3; CDR3: AIREGGQISGNTIY
J: TRBJ2-7; V: TRBV4-2; CDR3: ASSQGGTGKY
J: TRBJ2-1; V: TRBV2; CDR3: ASSGVSGGTNEQF
J: TRBJ2-7; V: TRBV5-4; CDR3: ASSRADRVDEQY
J: TRBJ2-3; V: TRBV5-4; CDR3: ASSHSGGATDTQY
J: TRBJ2-3; V: TRBV10-3; CDR3: AIRTSGGVSDTQY
J: TRBJ1-1; V: TRBV7-3; CDR3: ASSPQGPNTEAF
J: TRBJ2-7; V: TRBV7-3; CDR3: ASSLNSMGRYEQY
J: TRBJ2-5; V: TRBV5-4; CDR3: ASRAGPATETQY
J: TRBJ2-4; V: TRBV19; CDR3: ASSMYRRAKNIQY
J: TRBJ2-3; V: TRBV7-9; CDR3: ASSLGGSGSTDTQY
J: TRBJ2-1; V: TRBV9; CDR3: ASSVAGTSNEQF
J: TRBJ1-4; V: TRBV15; CDR3: ATSRDEERLF
J: TRBJ2-1; V: TRBV5-4; CDR3: ASSLDLAEQF
J: TRBJ2-5; V: TRBV4-1; CDR3: ASSREGSSETQY
J: TRBJ1-1; V: TRBV29-1; CDR3: SASLGTEGEAF
J: TRBJ2-2; V: TRBV5-5; CDR3: ASSAGGGTGELF
J: TRBJ1-2; V: TRBV29-1; CDR3: SVGDRNYGYT
J: TRBJ1-1; V: TRBV28; CDR3: ASSLGGTLNTEAF
J: TRBJ1-2; V: TRBV7-2; CDR3: ASSAGTGAYGYT
J: TRBJ2-1; V: TRBV18; CDR3: ASSPTSGGALVQF
J: TRBJ1-1; V: TRBV10-3; CDR3: AISETETARVSAF
J: TRBJ1-6; V: TRBV2; CDR3: ASNPGQGYSPLH